This T cell receptor (beta chain) was documented in a study of human T cells and chemical hapten exposure. This clonotype was counted only a few times. Separate cDNA molecules received unique molecular identifiers, which the library attached to them. Source study methods: The number of TCRs in each sample had a median of approximately 96,000 and spanned about 23,224 to 690,600. MiXCR was run by TCRdb on the RACE reads, yielding one entry per CDR3 protein. These V and J calls are TCRdb output, not the study's own analysis. The sample shows over 65,000 distinct CDR3 sequences, approximately 10% of them seen only once. The time point is: patch test 2, 6 weeks after DPC sensitization. Treatment: therapeutic diphenylcyclopropenone sensitization with weekly scalp DPC. The CDR3 totals 19 residues. The germline CDR1 and CDR2 sequences are SGHTA and FQGNSA. Germline trimming cut 4 bases from V and 3 bases from J; bases unmatched to any gene: 12.

V is TRBV7-2 and J is TRBJ2-4; 13 bases line up with TRBD2. The sequence derives from a man younger than 35 with alopecia areata. Some clones in this sample may be carry-over from other donors' samples. The sample consisted of whole blood, taken in connection with sensitization to the hapten diphenylcyclopropenone (DPC). DNA of the CDR3: TGTGCCAGCAGCTGGCCGGGACTAGCGGGGAAGGGAGGCAAAAACATTCAGTACTTC. Translating it yields CASSWPGLAGKGGKNIQYF.